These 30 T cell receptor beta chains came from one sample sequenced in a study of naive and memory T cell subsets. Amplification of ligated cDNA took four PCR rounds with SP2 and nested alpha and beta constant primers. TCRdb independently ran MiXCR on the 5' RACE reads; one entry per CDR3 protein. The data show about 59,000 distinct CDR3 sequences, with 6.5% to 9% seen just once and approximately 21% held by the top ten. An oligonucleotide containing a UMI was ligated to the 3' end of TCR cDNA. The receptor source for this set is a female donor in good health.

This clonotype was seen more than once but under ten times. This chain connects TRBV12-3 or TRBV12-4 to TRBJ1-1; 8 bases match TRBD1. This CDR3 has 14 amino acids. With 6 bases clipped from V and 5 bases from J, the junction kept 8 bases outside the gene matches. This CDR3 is CASSSTGEGTEAFF. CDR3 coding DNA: TGTGCCAGCAGCTCGACAGGGGAGGGGACTGAAGCTTTCTTT.

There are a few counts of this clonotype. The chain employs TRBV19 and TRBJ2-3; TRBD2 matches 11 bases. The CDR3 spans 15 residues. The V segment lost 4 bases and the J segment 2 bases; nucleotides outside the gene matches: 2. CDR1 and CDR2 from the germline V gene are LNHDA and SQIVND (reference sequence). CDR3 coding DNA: TGTGCCAGTAGTACGACTAGCGGGAACACAGATACGCAGTATTTT. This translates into CASSTTSGNTDTQYF.

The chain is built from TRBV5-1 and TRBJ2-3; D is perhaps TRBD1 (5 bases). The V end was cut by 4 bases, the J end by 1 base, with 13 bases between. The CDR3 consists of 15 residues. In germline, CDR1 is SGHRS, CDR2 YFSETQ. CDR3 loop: CASSLQGFGTDTQYF. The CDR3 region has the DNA TGCGCCAGCAGCCTCCAGGGATTTGGCACAGATACGCAGTATTTT.

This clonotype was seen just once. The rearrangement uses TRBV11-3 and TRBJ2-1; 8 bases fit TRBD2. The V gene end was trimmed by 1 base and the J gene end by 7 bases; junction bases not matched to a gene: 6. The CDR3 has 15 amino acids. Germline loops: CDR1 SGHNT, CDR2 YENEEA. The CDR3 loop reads CASSLGDSGVNEQFF. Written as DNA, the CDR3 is TGTGCCAGCAGCTTAGGAGATAGCGGGGTAAATGAGCAGTTCTTC.

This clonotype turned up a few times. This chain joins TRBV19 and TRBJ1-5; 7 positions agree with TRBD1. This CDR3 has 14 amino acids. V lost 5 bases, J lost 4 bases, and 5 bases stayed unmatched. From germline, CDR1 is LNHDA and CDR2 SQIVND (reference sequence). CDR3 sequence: CASSVQGLNQPQHF. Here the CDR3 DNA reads TGTGCCAGTAGTGTACAGGGGTTGAATCAGCCCCAGCATTTT.

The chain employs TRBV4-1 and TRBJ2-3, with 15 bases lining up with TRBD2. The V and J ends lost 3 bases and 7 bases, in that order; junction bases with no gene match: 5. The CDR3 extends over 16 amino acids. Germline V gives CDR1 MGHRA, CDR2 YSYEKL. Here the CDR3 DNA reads TGCGCCAGCAGCCAGGGACTAGCGGGGGGCGTGAATACGCAGTATTTT. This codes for CASSQGLAGGVNTQYF.

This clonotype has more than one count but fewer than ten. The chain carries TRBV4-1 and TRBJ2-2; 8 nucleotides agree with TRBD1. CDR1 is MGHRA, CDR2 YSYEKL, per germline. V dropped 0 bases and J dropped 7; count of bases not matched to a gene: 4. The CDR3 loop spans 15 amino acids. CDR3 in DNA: TGCGCCAGCAGCCAAGACAGGGGGCCGATCGGGGAGCTGTTTTTT. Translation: CASSQDRGPIGELFF.

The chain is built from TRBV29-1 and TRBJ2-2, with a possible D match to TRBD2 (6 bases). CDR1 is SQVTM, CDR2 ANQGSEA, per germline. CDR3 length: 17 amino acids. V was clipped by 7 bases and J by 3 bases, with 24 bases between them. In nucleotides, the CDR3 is TGCAGCGCCAGAGCCGGGGCTAGCGAAACTTACACCGGGGAGCTGTTTTTT. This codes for CSARAGASETYTGELFF.

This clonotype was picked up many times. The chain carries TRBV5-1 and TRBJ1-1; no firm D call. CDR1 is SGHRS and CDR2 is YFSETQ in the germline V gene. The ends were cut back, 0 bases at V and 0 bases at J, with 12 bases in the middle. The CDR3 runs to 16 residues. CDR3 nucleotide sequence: TGCGCCAGCAGCTTGGGTGCAGCACGTATGAACACTGAAGCTTTCTTT. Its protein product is CASSLGAARMNTEAFF.

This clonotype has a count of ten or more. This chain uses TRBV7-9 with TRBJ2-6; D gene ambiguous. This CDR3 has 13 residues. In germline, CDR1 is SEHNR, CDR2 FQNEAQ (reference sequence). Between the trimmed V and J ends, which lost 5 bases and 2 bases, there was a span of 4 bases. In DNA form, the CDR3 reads TGTGCCAGCAGCCAAGCTGGGGCCAACGTCCTGACTTTC. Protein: CASSQAGANVLTF. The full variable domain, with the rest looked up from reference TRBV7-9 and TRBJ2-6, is DTGVSQNPRHKITKRGQNVTFRCDPISEHNRLYWYRQTLGQGPEFLTYFQNEAQLEKSRLLSDRFSAERPKGSFSTLEIQRTEQGDSAMYLCASSQAGANVLTFGAGSRLTVL.

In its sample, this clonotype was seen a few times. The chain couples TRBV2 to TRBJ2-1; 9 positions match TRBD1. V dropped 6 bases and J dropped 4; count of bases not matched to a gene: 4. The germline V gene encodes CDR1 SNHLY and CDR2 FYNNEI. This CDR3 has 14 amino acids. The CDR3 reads CASRGQGIYNEQFF. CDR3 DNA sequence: TGTGCCAGCAGGGGACAGGGAATTTACAATGAGCAGTTCTTC.

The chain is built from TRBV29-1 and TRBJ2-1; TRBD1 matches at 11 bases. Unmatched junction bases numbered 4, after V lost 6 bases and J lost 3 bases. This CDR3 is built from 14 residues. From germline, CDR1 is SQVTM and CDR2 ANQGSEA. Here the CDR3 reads CSVQGQGVYNEQFF. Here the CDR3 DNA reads TGCAGCGTACAGGGACAGGGGGTCTACAATGAGCAGTTCTTC.

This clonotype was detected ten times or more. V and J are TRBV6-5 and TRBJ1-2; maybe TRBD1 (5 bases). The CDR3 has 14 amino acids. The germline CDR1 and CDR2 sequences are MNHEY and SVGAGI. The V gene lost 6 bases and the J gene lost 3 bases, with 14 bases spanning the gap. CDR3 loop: CASRSPGQYYGYTF. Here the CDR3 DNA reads TGTGCCAGCAGATCTCCCGGACAATACTATGGCTACACCTTC.

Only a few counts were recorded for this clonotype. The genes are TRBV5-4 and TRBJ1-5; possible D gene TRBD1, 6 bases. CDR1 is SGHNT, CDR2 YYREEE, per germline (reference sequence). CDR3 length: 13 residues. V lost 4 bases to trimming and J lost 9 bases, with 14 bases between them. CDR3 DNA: TGTGCCAGCAGCAGGGACACGTCGGGGCCCCAGCATTTT. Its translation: CASSRDTSGPQHF.

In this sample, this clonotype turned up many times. The CDR3 sequence: CSARDRGQINEQFF. CDR3 coding DNA: TGCAGTGCTAGGGACAGGGGGCAGATCAATGAGCAGTTCTTC. The chain recombines TRBV20-1 with TRBJ2-1; 11 nucleotides agree with TRBD1. Germline trimming cut 3 bases from V and 6 bases from J; bases unmatched to any gene: 4. The CDR3 consists of 14 residues. Germline CDR1 DFQATT, CDR2 SNEGSKA (reference sequence).

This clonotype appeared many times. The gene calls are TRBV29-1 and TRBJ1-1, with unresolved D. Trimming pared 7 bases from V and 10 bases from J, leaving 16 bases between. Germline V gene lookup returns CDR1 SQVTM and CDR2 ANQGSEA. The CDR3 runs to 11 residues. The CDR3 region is CSAIEMVAAFF. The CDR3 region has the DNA TGCAGCGCCATCGAGATGGTTGCAGCTTTCTTT.

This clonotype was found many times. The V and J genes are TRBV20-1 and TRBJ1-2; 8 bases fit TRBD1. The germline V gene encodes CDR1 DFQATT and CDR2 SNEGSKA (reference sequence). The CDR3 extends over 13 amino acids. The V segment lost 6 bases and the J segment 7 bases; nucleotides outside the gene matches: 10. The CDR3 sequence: CSASISQGAGYTF. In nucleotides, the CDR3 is TGCAGTGCCTCGATCTCGCAGGGGGCTGGCTACACCTTC.

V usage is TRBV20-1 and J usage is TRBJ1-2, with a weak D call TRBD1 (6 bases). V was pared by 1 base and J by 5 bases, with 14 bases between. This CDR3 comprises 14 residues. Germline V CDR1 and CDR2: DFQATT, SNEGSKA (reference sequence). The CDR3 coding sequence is TGCAGTGCTAGAGGGACCGGGGGCCAATATGGCTACACCTTC. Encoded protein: CSARGTGGQYGYTF.

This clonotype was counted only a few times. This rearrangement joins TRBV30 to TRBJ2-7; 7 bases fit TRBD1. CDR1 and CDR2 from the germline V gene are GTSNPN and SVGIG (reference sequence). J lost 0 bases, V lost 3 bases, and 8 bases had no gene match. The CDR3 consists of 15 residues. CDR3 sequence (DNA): TGTGCCTGGAGCCGAGGGGGCGCGTCCTCCTACGAGCAGTACTTC. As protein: CAWSRGGASSYEQYF.

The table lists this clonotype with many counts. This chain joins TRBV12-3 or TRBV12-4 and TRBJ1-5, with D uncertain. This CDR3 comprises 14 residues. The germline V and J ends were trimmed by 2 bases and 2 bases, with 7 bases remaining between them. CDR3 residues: CASSLTQGNQPQHF. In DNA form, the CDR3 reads TGTGCCAGCAGTTTAACCCAGGGCAATCAGCCCCAGCATTTT.

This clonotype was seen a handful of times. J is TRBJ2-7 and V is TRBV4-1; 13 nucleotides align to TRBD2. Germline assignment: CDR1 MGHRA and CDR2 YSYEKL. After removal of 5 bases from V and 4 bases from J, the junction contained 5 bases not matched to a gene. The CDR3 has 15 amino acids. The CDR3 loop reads CASSEGTSGVYEQYF. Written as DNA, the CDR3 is TGCGCCAGCAGCGAGGGGACTAGCGGGGTATACGAGCAGTACTTC.

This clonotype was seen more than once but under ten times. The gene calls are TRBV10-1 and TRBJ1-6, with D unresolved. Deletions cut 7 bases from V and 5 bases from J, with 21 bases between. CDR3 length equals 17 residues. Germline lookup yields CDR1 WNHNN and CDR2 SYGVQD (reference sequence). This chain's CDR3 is CASIAHRAPFDNSPLHF. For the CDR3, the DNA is TGCGCCAGCATTGCTCATAGGGCTCCTTTTGATAATTCACCCCTCCACTTT.

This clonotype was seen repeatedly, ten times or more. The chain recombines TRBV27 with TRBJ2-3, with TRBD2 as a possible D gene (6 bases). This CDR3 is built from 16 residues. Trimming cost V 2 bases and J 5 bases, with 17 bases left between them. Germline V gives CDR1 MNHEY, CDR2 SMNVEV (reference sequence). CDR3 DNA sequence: TGTGCCAGCAGTTTAGAGTTCCGGGAGCTACAAGATACGCAGTATTTT. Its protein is CASSLEFRELQDTQYF.

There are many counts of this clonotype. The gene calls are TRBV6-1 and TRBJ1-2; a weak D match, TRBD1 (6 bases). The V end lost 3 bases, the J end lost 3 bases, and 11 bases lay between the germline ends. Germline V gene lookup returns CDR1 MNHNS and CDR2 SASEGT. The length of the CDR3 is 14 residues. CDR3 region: CASSDSNRDYGYTF. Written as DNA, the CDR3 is TGTGCCAGCAGTGATTCTAACAGGGACTATGGCTACACCTTC.

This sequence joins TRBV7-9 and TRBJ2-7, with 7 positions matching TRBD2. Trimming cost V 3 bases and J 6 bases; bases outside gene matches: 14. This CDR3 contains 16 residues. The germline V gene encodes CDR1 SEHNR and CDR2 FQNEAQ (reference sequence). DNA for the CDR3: TGTGCCAGCAGCTTGCCCAAGAAGCGGGATTTCTCCGAGCAGTACTTC. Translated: CASSLPKKRDFSEQYF.

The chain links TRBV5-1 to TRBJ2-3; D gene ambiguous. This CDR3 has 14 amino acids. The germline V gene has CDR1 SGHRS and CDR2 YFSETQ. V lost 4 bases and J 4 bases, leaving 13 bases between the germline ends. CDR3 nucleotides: TGCGCCAGCAGCCTCCCATTTGGCGCAGATACGCAGTATTTT. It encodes CASSLPFGADTQYF.

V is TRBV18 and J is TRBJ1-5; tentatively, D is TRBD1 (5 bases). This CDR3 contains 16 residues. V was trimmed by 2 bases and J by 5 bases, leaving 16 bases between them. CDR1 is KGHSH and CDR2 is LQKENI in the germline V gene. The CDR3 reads CASSPSSRAIDQPQHF. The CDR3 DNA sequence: TGTGCCAGCTCACCATCGAGCAGGGCTATAGATCAGCCCCAGCATTTT.

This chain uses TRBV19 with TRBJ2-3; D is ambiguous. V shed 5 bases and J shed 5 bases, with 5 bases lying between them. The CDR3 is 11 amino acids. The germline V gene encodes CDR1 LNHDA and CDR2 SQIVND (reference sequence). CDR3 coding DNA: TGTGCCAGTAGTGTTAGAGATACGCAGTATTTT. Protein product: CASSVRDTQYF.

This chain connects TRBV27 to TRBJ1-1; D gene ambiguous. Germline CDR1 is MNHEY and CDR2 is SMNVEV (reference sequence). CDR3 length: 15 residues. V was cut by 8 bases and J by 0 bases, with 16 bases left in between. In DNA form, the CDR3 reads TGTGCCAGCGCCCCTCTCGGCTACATGAACACTGAAGCTTTCTTT. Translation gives CASAPLGYMNTEAFF.

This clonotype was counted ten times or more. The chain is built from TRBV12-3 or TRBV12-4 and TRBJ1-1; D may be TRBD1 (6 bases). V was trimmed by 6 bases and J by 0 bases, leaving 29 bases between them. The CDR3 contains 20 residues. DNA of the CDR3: TGTGCCAGCAGCCCTAGTTTTTGGCGGCTTAAGGACAGTATGAACACTGAAGCTTTCTTT. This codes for CASSPSFWRLKDSMNTEAFF.